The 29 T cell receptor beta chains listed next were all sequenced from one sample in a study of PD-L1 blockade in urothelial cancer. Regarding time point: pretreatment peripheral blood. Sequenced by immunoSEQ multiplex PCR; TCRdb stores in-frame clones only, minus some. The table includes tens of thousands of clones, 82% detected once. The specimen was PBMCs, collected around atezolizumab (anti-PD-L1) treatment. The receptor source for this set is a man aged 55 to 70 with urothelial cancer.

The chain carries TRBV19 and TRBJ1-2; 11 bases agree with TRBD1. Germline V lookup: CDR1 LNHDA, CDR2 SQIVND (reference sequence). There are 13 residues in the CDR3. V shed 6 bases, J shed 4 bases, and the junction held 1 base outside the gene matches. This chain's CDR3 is CASRGQGAYGYTF. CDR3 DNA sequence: TGTGCCAGTAGAGGACAGGGGGCCTATGGCTACACCTTC.

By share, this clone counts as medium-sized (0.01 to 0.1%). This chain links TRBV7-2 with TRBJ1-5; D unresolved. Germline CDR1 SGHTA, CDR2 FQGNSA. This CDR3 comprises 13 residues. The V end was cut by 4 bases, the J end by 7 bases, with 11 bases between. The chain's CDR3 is CASSSWAAQPQHF. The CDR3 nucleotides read TGTGCCAGCAGCTCCTGGGCCGCACAGCCCCAGCATTTT.

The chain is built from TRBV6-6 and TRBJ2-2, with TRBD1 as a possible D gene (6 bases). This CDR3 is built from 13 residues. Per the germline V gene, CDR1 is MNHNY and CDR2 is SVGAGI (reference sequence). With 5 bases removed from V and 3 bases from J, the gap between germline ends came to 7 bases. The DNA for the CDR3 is TGTGCCAGCAGTACAGGGTACACCGGGGAGCTGTTTTTT. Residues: CASSTGYTGELFF.

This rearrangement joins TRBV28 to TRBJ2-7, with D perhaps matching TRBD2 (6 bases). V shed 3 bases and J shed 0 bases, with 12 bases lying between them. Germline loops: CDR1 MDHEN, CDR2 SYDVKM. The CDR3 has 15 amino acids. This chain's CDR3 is CASSFLGGRSYEQYF. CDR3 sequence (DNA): TGTGCCAGCAGTTTCTTGGGGGGTCGCTCCTACGAGCAGTACTTC.

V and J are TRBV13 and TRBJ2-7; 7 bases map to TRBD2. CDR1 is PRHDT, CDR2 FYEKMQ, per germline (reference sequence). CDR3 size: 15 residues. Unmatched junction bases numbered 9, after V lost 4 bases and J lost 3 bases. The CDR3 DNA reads TGTGCCAGCAGCTCATCCTTCGGGACTAACTACGAGCAGTACTTC. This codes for CASSSSFGTNYEQYF.

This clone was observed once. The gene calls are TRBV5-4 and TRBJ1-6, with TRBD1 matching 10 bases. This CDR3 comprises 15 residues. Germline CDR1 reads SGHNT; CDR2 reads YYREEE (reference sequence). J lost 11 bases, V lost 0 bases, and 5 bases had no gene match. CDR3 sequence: CASSLGGTGVTPLHF. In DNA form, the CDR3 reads TGTGCCAGCAGCTTGGGGGGGACAGGGGTCACACCCCTCCACTTT.

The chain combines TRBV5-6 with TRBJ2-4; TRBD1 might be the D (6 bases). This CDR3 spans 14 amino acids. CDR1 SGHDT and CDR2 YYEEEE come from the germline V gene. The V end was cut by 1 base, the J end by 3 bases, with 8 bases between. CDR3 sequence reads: CASSLSGVKNIQYF. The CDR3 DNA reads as TGTGCCAGCAGCTTGTCAGGGGTCAAAAACATTCAGTACTTC.

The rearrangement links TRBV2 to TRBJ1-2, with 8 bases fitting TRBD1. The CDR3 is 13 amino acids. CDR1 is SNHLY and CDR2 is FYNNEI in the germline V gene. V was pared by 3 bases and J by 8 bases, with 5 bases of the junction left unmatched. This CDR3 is CASSEDRAGGYTF. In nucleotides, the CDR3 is TGTGCCAGCAGTGAGGACAGGGCTGGGGGCTACACCTTC.

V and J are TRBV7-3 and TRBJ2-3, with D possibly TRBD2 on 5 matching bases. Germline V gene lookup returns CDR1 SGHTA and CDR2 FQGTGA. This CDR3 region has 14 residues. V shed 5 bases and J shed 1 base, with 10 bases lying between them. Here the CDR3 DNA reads TGTGCCAGCAGCCCGGACGGGGGCACAGATACGCAGTATTTT. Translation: CASSPDGGTDTQYF.

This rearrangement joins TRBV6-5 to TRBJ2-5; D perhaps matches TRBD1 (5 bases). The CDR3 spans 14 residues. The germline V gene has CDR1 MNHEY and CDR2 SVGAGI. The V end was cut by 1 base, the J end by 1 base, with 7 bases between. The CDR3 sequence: CASSYFGAQETQYF. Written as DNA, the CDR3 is TGTGCCAGCAGTTACTTTGGGGCCCAAGAGACCCAGTACTTC.

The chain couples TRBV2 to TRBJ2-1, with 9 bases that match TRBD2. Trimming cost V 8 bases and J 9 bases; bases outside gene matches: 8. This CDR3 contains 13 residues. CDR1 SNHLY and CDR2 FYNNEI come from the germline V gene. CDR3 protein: CASARGGAGEQFF. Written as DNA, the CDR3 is TGTGCCAGCGCCCGCGGGGGGGCAGGTGAGCAGTTCTTC.

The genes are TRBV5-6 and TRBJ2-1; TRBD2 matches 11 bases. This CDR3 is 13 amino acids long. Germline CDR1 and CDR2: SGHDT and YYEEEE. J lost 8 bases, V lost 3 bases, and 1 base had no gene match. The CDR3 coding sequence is TGTGCCAGCAGCTCACTAGCGGGGGATGAGCAGTTCTTC. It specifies CASSSLAGDEQFF.

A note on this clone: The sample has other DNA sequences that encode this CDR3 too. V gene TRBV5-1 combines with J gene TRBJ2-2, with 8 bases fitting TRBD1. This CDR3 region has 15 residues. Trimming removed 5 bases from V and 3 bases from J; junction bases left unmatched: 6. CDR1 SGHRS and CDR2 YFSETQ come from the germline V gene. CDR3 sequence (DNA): TGCGCCAGCAGGTCCGGACAGGGTGACACCGGGGAGCTGTTTTTT. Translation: CASRSGQGDTGELFF. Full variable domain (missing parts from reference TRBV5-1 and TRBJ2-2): KAGVTQTPRYLIKTRGQQVTLSCSPISGHRSVSWYQQTPGQGLQFLFEYFSETQRNKGNFPGRFSGRQFSNSRSEMNVSTLELGDSALYLCASRSGQGDTGELFFGEGSRLTVL.

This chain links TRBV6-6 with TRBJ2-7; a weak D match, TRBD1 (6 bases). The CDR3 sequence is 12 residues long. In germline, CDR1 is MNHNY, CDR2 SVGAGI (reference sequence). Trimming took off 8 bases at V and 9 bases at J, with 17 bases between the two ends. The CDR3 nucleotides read TGTGCCAGCTTTACTACAGGGTTTGTGCAGTACTTC. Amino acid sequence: CASFTTGFVQYF.

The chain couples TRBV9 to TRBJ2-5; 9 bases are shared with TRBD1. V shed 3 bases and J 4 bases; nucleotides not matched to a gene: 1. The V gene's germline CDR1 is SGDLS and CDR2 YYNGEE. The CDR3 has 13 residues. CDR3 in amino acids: CASSGGQGETQYF. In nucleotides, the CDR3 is TGTGCCAGCAGCGGGGGACAGGGAGAGACCCAGTACTTC.

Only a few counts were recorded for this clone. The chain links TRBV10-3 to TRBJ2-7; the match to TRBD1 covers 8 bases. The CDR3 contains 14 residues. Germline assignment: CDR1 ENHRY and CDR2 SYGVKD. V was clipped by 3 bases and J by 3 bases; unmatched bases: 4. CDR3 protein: CAISERDRFYEQYF. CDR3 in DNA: TGTGCCATCAGTGAAAGGGACAGGTTCTACGAGCAGTACTTC.

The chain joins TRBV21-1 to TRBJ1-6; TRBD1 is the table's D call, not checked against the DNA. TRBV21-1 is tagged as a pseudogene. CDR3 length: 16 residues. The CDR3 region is CASRPLTGGARSPLHF. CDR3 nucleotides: TGTGCCAGCAGGCCACTGACAGGGGGCGCGCGGTCACCCCTCCACTTT.

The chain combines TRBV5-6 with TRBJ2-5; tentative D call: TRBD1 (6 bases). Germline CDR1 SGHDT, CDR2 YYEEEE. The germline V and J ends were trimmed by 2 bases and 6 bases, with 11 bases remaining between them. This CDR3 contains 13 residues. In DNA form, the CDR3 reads TGTGCCAGCAGCTTTCCGGGGACAAAGACCCAGTACTTC. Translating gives CASSFPGTKTQYF.

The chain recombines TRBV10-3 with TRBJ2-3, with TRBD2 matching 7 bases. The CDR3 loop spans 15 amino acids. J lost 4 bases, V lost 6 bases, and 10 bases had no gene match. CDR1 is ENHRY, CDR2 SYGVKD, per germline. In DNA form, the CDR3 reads TGTGCCATCAGAAGAGGACTAGGAGAGGCAGATACGCAGTATTTT. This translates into CAIRRGLGEADTQYF.

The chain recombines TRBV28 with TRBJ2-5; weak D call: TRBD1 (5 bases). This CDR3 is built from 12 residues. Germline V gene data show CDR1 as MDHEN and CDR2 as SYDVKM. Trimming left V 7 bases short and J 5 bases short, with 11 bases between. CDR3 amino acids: CASTQGLETQYF. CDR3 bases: TGTGCCAGCACCCAGGGTTTGGAGACCCAGTACTTC.

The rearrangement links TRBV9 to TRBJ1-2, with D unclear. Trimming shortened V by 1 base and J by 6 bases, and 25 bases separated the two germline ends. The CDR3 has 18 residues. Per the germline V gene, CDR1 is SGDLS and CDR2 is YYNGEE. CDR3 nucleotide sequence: TGTGCCAGCAGCGTATTAATCGAACCCCGGGGAATAGGTGATGGCTACACCTTC. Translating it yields CASSVLIEPRGIGDGYTF.

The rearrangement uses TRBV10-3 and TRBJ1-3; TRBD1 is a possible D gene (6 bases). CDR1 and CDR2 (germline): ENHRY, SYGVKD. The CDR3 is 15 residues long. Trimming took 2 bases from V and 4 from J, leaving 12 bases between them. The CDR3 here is CAISEDRLGGNTIYF. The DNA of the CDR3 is TGTGCCATCAGTGAGGACAGGCTGGGGGGAAACACCATATATTTT.

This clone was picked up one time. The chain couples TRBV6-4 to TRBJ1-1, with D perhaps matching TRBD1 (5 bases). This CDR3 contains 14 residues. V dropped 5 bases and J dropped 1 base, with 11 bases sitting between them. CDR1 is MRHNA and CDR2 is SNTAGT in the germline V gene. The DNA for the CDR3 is TGTGCCAGCAGTAAAACACAGGAGAACACTGAAGCTTTCTTT. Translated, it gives CASSKTQENTEAFF.

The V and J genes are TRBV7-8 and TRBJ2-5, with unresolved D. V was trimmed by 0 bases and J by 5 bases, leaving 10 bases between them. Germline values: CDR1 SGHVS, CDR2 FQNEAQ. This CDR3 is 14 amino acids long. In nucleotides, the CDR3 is TGTGCCAGCAGCTTAGCGGCCGCCCACGAGACCCAGTACTTC. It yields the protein CASSLAAAHETQYF.

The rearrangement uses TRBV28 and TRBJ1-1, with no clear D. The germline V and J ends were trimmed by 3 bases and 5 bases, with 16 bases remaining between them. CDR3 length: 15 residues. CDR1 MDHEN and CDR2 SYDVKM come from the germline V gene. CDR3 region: CASSLGDLSETEAFF. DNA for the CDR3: TGTGCCAGCAGTTTGGGCGATTTAAGTGAAACTGAAGCTTTCTTT.

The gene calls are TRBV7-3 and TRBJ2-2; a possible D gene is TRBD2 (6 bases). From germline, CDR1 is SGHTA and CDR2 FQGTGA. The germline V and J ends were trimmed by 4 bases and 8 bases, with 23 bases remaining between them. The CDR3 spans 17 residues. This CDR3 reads CASSSNRPGTQGGELFF. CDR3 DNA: TGTGCCAGCAGCTCGAACAGACCCGGGACTCAAGGGGGGGAGCTGTTTTTT.

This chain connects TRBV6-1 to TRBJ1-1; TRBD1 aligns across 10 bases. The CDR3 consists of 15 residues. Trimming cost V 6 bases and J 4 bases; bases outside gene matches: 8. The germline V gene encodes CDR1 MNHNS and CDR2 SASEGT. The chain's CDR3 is CASRDPTGGGTEAFF. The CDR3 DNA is TGTGCCAGCAGGGATCCGACAGGGGGCGGCACTGAAGCTTTCTTT.

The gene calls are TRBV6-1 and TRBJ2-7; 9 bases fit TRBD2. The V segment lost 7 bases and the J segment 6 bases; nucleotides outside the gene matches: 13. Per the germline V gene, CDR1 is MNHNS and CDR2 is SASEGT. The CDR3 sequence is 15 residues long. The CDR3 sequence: CASTPGASGDLEQYF. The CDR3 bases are TGTGCCAGCACCCCAGGGGCTAGCGGGGATCTCGAGCAGTACTTC.

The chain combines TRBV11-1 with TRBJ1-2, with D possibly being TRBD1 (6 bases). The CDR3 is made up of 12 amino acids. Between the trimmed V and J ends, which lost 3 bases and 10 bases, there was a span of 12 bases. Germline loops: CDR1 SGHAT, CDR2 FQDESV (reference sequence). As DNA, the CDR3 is TGTGCCAGCAGCTTTCAGGGGCCCAACTACACCTTC. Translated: CASSFQGPNYTF.